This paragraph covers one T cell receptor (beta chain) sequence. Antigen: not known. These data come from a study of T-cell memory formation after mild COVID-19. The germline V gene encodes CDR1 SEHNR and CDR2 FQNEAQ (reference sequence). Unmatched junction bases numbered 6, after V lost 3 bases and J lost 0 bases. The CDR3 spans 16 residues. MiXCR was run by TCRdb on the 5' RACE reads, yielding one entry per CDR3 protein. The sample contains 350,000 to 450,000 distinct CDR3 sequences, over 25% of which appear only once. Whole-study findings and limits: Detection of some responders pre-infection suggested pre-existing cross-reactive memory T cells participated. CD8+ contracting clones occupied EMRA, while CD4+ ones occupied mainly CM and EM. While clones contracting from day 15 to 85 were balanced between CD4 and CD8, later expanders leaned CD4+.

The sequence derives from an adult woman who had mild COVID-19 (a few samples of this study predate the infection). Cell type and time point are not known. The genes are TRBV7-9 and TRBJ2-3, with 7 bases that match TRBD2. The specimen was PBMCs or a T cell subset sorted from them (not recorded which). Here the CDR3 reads CASSFDRLASTDTQYF. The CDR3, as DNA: TGTGCCAGCAGCTTCGACCGACTAGCTAGCACAGATACGCAGTATTTT. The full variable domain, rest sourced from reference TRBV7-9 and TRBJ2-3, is DTGVSQNPRHKITKRGQNVTFRCDPISEHNRLYWYRQTLGQGPEFLTYFQNEAQLEKSRLLSDRFSAERPKGSFSTLEIQRTEQGDSAMYLCASSFDRLASTDTQYFGPGTRLTVL.